This T cell receptor beta chain appears in the sequencing data of a study of blood T cell repertoires in COVID-19. Measured with immunoSEQ multiplex PCR; TCRdb has only the in-frame clones, and not every one. The sample records 150,000 to 200,000 clones, roughly 79% being singletons. Germline V gene data show CDR1 as SGDLS and CDR2 as YYNGEE. The length of the CDR3 is 13 residues. J gave up 5 bases and V 4 bases, and 5 bases lay outside the gene matches. This receptor was obtained from a middle-aged woman with COVID-19, enrolled during active disease. Sequencing was performed on peripheral blood. The chain carries TRBV9 and TRBJ1-1; 7 bases map to TRBD1. CDR3 sequence: CASSSGGKTEAFF. The CDR3 DNA reads TGTGCCAGCAGCTCAGGGGGTAAGACTGAAGCTTTCTTT.